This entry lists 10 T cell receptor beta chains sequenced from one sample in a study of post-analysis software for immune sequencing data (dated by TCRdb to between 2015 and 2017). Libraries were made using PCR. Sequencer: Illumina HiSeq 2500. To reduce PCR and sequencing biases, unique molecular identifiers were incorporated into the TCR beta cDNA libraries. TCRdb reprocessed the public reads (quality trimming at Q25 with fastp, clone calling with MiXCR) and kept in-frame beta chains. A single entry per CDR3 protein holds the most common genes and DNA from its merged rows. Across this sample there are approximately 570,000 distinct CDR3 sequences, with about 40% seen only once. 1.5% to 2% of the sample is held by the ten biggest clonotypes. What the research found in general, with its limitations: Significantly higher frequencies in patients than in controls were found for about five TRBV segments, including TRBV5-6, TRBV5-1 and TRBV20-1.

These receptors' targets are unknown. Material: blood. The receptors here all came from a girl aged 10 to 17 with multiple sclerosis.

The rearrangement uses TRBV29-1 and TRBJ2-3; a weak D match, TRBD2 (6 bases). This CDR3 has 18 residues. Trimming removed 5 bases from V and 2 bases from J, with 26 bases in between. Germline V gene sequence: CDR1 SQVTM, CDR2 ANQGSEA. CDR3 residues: CSVSRNPATAGYTDTQYF. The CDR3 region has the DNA TGCAGCGTTTCGCGAAACCCGGCGACAGCGGGCTACACAGATACGCAGTATTTT.

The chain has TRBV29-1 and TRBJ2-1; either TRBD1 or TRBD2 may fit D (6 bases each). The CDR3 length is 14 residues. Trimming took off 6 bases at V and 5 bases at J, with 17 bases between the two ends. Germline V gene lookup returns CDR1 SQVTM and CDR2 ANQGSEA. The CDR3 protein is CSVRGLLLDNEQFF. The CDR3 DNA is TGCAGCGTACGGGGGCTGCTTCTTGACAATGAGCAGTTCTTC.

The CDR3 coding sequence is TGTGCCAGCAGCGTAGATCCAGATAGCAATCAGCCCCAGCATTTT. Translation: CASSVDPDSNQPQHF. The chain combines TRBV9 with TRBJ1-5, with D uncertain. Germline V gene lookup returns CDR1 SGDLS and CDR2 YYNGEE. V dropped 0 bases and J dropped 0 bases, with 7 bases sitting between them. The CDR3 is made up of 15 amino acids.

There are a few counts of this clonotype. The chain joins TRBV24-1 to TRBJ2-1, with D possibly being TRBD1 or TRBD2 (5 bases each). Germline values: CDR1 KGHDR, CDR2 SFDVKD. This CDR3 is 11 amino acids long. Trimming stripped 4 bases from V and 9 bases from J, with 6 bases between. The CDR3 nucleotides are TGTGCCACCAGTGAGAGGGGTGAGCAGTTCTTC. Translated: CATSERGEQFF.

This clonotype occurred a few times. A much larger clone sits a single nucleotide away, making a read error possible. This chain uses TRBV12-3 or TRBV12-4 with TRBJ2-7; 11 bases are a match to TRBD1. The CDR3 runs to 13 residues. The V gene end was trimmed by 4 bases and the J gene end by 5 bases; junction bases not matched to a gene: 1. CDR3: CASSWTGGHEQYF. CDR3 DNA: TGTGCCAGCAGTTGGACAGGGGGCCACGAGCAGTACTTC.

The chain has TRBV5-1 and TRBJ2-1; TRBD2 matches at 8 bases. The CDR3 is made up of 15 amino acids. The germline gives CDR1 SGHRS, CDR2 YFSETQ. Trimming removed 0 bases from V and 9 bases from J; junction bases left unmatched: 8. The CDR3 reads CASSLAPAGVGEQFF. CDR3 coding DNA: TGCGCCAGCAGCTTGGCTCCAGCGGGAGTTGGTGAGCAGTTCTTC.

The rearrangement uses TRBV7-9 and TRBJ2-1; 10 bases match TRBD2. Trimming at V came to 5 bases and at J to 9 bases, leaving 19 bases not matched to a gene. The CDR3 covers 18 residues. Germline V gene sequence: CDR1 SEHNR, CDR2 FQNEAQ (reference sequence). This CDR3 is CASSGTTIAGGVDGEQFF. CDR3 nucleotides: TGTGCCAGCAGCGGTACCACGATAGCGGGAGGCGTGGACGGTGAGCAGTTCTTC.

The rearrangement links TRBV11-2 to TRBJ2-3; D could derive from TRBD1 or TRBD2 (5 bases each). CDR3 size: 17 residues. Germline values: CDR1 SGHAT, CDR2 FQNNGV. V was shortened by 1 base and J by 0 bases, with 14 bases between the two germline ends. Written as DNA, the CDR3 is TGTGCCAGCAGCTTAGCGAAGGGGACGAGGAGCACAGATACGCAGTATTTT. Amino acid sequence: CASSLAKGTRSTDTQYF.

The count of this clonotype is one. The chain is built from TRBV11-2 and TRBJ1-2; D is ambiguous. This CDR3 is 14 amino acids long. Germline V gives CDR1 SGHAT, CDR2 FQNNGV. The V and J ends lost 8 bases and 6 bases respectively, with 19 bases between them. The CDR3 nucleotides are TGTGCCAGCGCCCCTAGCGGTAGTTTGAATGGCTACACCTTC. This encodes CASAPSGSLNGYTF.

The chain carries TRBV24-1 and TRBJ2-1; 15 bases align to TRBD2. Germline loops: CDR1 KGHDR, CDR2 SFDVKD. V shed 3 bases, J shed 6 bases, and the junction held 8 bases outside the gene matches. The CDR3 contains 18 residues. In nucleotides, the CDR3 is TGTGCCACCAGTGATCCGGGACTAGCGGGAGGATCCGGCAATGAGCAGTTCTTC. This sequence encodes CATSDPGLAGGSGNEQFF.